This T cell receptor (beta chain) was identified during a study of T cell repertoires in cytomegalovirus infection (dated by TCRdb to between 2018 and 2021). Study-wide context: The HLA type of each donor mattered for the analysis, because public TCR beta signatures pointed to carriage of CMV infection along with the matching HLA type.

The instrument given in TCRdb is Illumina HiSeq 1500. TCRdb ran its own pipeline on the public reads, namely fastp trimming at Q25 and MiXCR clone calling, and kept in-frame beta chains. Rows matching on CDR3 protein sequence are summarized as one entry with the most common DNA and genes. This sample has approximately 500,000 distinct CDR3 sequences in its table, and around 27% of those were observed once. In total, the top ten clones hold around 14% of the sample. What the work shows at the level of the full study, not this receptor alone: The ex vivo response was dominated by HLA-C-restricted CMV-specific TCR beta clonotypes, which also provided the single most frequent clonotype in two of eight donors. Cumulative frequency of public TCR beta family members discriminated carriers of CMV infection plus the relevant HLA type in this cohort and an independent roughly 340-donor cohort.

This clonotype was observed a few times. It lacks a known antigen. Per-base qualities were not stored, and no clone one base away is much larger. Germline trimming: 2 bases from V, 1 base from J; junction bases outside gene matches: 17. The CDR3 runs 21 residues from the cysteine to the phenylalanine. Only the CDR3 part of the read is kept: 63 bases, read in frame from the first base. CDR1 and CDR2 are drawn from the germline V gene: MDHEN, SYDVKM. The sequencing input was PBMCs. In this chain, TRBV28 is recombined with TRBJ1-3, with 10 junctional bases fitting TRBD1. The clonotype originates from a human donor in good health (CMV status not recorded). Some clones in this sample may be carry-over from other donors' samples. The DNA is TGTGCCAGCAGTTTAGATACCGCCGGGACAGGGGCGAAGAGATCTGGAAACACCATATATTTT. It is translated as CASSLDTAGTGAKRSGNTIYF. Outside the CDR3, residues come from the reference TRBV28 and TRBJ1-3 proteins, so the full variable domain is: DVKVTQSSRYLVKRTGEKVFLECVQDMDHENMFWYRQDPGLGLRLIYFSYDVKMKEKGDIPEGYSVSREKKERFSLILESASTNQTSMYLCASSLDTAGTGAKRSGNTIYFGEGSWLTVV.